This entry lists 21 T cell receptor beta chains sequenced from one sample in a study of T-cell reconstitution after alpha-beta-depleted transplantation in children. Unique molecular identifiers were used in preparing the TCRbeta library. In TCRdb, the PCR reads were re-called with MiXCR into one record per CDR3 protein. Counted here are 200,000 to 250,000 distinct CDR3 sequences, approximately 7% occurring once; the ten biggest clones make up approximately 6%. The sequencing here drew on PBMCs, taken before TCRalphabeta/CD19-depleted stem cell transplant. These receptors were collected from a boy younger than 10 with acute lymphoblastic leukemia, due to receive a stem cell transplant.

This clonotype occurred many times. V gene TRBV11-2 combines with J gene TRBJ2-7, with a weak D call TRBD2 (7 bases). From germline, CDR1 is SGHAT and CDR2 FQNNGV. Between the trimmed V and J ends, which lost 5 bases and 7 bases, there was a span of 15 bases. The CDR3 runs 13 residues. The CDR3 protein is CASSREGDREQYF. The DNA of the CDR3 is TGTGCCAGCAGCAGGGAGGGGGACCGGGAGCAGTACTTC.

The table lists this clonotype with many counts. One junction end disagrees with the germline gene, perhaps due to a read error. This chain uses TRBV20-1 with TRBJ2-7; tentative D call: TRBD1 (5 bases). This CDR3 is built from 14 residues. The germline V gene encodes CDR1 DFQATT and CDR2 SNEGSKA (reference sequence). The CDR3 sequence: CSARDPRVSNEQYF. For the CDR3, the DNA is TGCAGTGCTAGAGATCCCAGGGTCTCCAACGAGCAGTACTTC.

This chain joins TRBV28 and TRBJ2-5, with D unresolved. The CDR3 runs 15 residues. Germline lookup yields CDR1 MDHEN and CDR2 SYDVKM. V was cut by 5 bases and J by 2 bases, with 15 bases left in between. CDR3 protein: CASSGVGTLQETQYF. In nucleotides, the CDR3 is TGTGCCAGCAGTGGCGTCGGAACTTTACAAGAGACCCAGTACTTC.

The chain links TRBV3-1 to TRBJ1-5, with 12 positions matching TRBD1. Germline CDR1 and CDR2: LGHDT and YNNKEL (reference sequence). V gave up 4 bases and J gave up 5 bases; unmatched junction bases: 3. The CDR3 contains 15 residues. The CDR3 DNA sequence: TGTGCCAGCAGCCCTGGGACAGGGGGCGATCAGCCCCAGCATTTT. Translation gives CASSPGTGGDQPQHF. The variable domain in full, completed from reference TRBV3-1 and TRBJ1-5, reads DTAVSQTPKYLVTQMGNDKSIKCEQNLGHDTMYWYKQDSKKFLKIMFSYNNKELIINETVPNRFSPKSPDKAHLNLHINSLELGDSAVYFCASSPGTGGDQPQHFGDGTRLSIL.

There are many counts of this clonotype. The chain combines TRBV6-2 or TRBV6-3 with TRBJ2-2; the D is unclear. Germline CDR1 and CDR2: MNHEY and SVGEGT. This CDR3 comprises 12 residues. Trimming took 7 bases from V and 8 from J, leaving 11 bases between them. As DNA, the CDR3 is TGTGCCAGCATGTCGCAAACAGGGGAGCTGTTTTTT. Translated: CASMSQTGELFF.

The V gene is TRBV20-1, the J gene TRBJ2-2, with D perhaps TRBD1 (6 bases). V dropped 2 bases and J dropped 1 base, with 11 bases sitting between them. This CDR3 is 15 amino acids long. The germline V gene encodes CDR1 DFQATT and CDR2 SNEGSKA (reference sequence). Here the CDR3 reads CSARTGTWNTGELFF. As DNA, the CDR3 is TGCAGTGCTAGAACCGGGACATGGAACACCGGGGAGCTGTTTTTT.

This clonotype was detected only a few times. This chain joins TRBV14 and TRBJ2-1; TRBD2 is a possible D gene (6 bases). The germline V gene has CDR1 SGHDN and CDR2 FVKESK. V was pared by 4 bases and J by 0 bases, with 13 bases between. CDR3 length: 16 residues. CDR3 in amino acids: CASSRREDGSYNEQFF. CDR3 in DNA: TGTGCCAGCAGCCGTAGGGAGGACGGCTCCTACAATGAGCAGTTCTTC.

This clonotype was seen more than once but under ten times. The CDR3 loop is CASRSGTGTNNSPLHF. CDR3 in DNA: TGCGCCAGCCGTTCTGGGACAGGGACGAATAATTCACCCCTCCACTTT. V and J are TRBV5-1 and TRBJ1-6; 9 bases are a match to TRBD1. CDR3 length: 16 amino acids. The germline gives CDR1 SGHRS, CDR2 YFSETQ. V lost 7 bases and J lost 5; bases outside the gene matches: 10.

This clonotype has just a few counts. The gene calls are TRBV29-1 and TRBJ1-5; no definite D call. This CDR3 is built from 14 residues. Trimming took 6 bases from V and 4 from J, leaving 16 bases between them. CDR1 is SQVTM and CDR2 is ANQGSEA in the germline V gene. The CDR3 loop is CSVSSDSYNQPQHF. CDR3 nucleotides: TGCAGCGTATCCAGTGACTCTTATAATCAGCCCCAGCATTTT.

CDR3 DNA sequence: TGCGCCAGCAGCTTGACTAGCGGGGGGGTGGATGAGCAGTTCTTC. This codes for CASSLTSGGVDEQFF. The chain couples TRBV5-1 to TRBJ2-1; TRBD2 agrees at 13 bases. V was clipped by 1 base and J by 8 bases; unmatched bases: 3. CDR3 length: 15 residues. Germline V lookup: CDR1 SGHRS, CDR2 YFSETQ. The full variable domain, in which reference TRBV5-1 and TRBJ2-1 provide the parts outside the CDR3, is KAGVTQTPRYLIKTRGQQVTLSCSPISGHRSVSWYQQTPGQGLQFLFEYFSETQRNKGNFPGRFSGRQFSNSRSEMNVSTLELGDSALYLCASSLTSGGVDEQFFGPGTRLTVL.

There are many counts of this clonotype. The chain uses TRBV28 and TRBJ1-1; D is ambiguous. CDR1 is MDHEN, CDR2 SYDVKM, per germline. The CDR3 extends over 14 amino acids. Trimming pared 7 bases from V and 0 bases from J, leaving 12 bases between. Here the CDR3 reads CASNAGELNTEAFF. DNA for the CDR3: TGTGCCAGCAATGCGGGAGAATTGAACACTGAAGCTTTCTTT.

This clonotype was counted many times. This chain uses TRBV29-1 with TRBJ2-4, with D possibly being TRBD1 (5 bases). Germline V gene data show CDR1 as SQVTM and CDR2 as ANQGSEA. The CDR3 spans 11 residues. The V and J ends lost 2 bases and 15 bases respectively, with 14 bases between them. As DNA, the CDR3 is TGCAGCGTTGAACTCCGTCCAGGGTTGTACTTC. Its translation: CSVELRPGLYF.

Turning to this clonotype: The junction departs from the called germline gene at one end, perhaps through a read error. The chain links TRBV12-3 or TRBV12-4 to TRBJ2-1; 12 bases fit TRBD2. The CDR3 sequence is 15 residues long. In DNA, the CDR3 is TGTGCCAGCAGTCTAGCGGGGGGGCTGAGGGATGAGCAGTTCTTC. Protein: CASSLAGGLRDEQFF.

This clonotype occurred many times. This chain joins TRBV20-1 and TRBJ2-3; D is uncertain. Germline lookup yields CDR1 DFQATT and CDR2 SNEGSKA (reference sequence). V dropped 3 bases and J dropped 2 bases, with 9 bases sitting between them. The CDR3 is made up of 13 amino acids. CDR3 residues: CSARVEPTDTQYF. CDR3 in DNA: TGCAGTGCTAGGGTTGAGCCCACAGATACGCAGTATTTT.

This clonotype has a handful of counts. V gene TRBV7-2 combines with J gene TRBJ1-5, with a possible D match to TRBD1 (6 bases). Per germline, CDR1 SGHTA and CDR2 FQGNSA. The CDR3 loop spans 16 amino acids. The germline V and J ends were trimmed by 1 base and 7 bases, with 17 bases remaining between them. The CDR3 reads CASSLDTRGGPQPQHF. For the CDR3, the DNA is TGTGCCAGCAGCTTAGATACACGAGGGGGACCCCAGCCCCAGCATTTT.

This clonotype occurred many times. This rearrangement joins TRBV11-2 to TRBJ2-3; 7 nucleotides match TRBD1. V was pared by 4 bases and J by 3 bases, with 7 bases of the junction left unmatched. Germline CDR1 and CDR2: SGHAT and FQNNGV. The CDR3 totals 15 residues. DNA for the CDR3: TGTGCCAGCAGCTCTCGACAGGGTTGGACAGATACGCAGTATTTT. As protein: CASSSRQGWTDTQYF.

This clonotype was seen at least ten times. This rearrangement joins TRBV27 to TRBJ1-5; 10 bases match TRBD1. Germline V CDR1 and CDR2: MNHEY, SMNVEV (reference sequence). V lost 1 base, J lost 2 bases, and 11 bases stayed unmatched. The CDR3 loop spans 19 amino acids. The CDR3 region is CASSLWGTGATGGNQPQHF. CDR3 DNA sequence: TGTGCCAGCAGTTTATGGGGGACAGGGGCCACGGGCGGCAATCAGCCCCAGCATTTT.

This clonotype was counted ten times or more. The CDR3 sequence is CASSQGVKTEAFF. The CDR3 coding sequence is TGTGCCAGCAGTCAGGGTGTTAAGACTGAAGCTTTCTTT. This chain joins TRBV28 and TRBJ1-1; possible D gene TRBD1, 5 bases. The V gene lost 5 bases and the J gene lost 5 bases, with 12 bases spanning the gap. Germline CDR1 MDHEN, CDR2 SYDVKM. The CDR3 is 13 amino acids.

In its sample, this clonotype was seen many times. The chain links TRBV7-9 to TRBJ2-7; D ambiguous. Trimming stripped 5 bases from V and 5 bases from J, with 13 bases between. The CDR3 is made up of 13 amino acids. Germline values: CDR1 SEHNR, CDR2 FQNEAQ (reference sequence). In nucleotides, the CDR3 is TGTGCCAGCAGCGGGGTGCGGAATGACGAGCAGTACTTC. This encodes CASSGVRNDEQYF. Based on the CDR3 plus reference TRBV7-9 and TRBJ2-7, the full variable domain is DTGVSQNPRHKITKRGQNVTFRCDPISEHNRLYWYRQTLGQGPEFLTYFQNEAQLEKSRLLSDRFSAERPKGSFSTLEIQRTEQGDSAMYLCASSGVRNDEQYFGPGTRLTVT.

This clonotype came up many times. The chain has TRBV6-5 and TRBJ2-1, with 7 bases matching TRBD1. Germline values: CDR1 MNHEY, CDR2 SVGAGI. After removal of 4 bases from V and 1 base from J, the junction contained 4 bases not matched to a gene. The CDR3 totals 15 residues. The CDR3 DNA reads TGTGCCAGCAGTTTCCGGGACAGTTCCTACAATGAGCAGTTCTTC. Translated, it gives CASSFRDSSYNEQFF.

At least ten counts were recorded for this clonotype. The chain uses TRBV15 and TRBJ1-5; 12 bases map to TRBD1. J lost 9 bases, V lost 8 bases, and 14 bases had no gene match. The length of the CDR3 is 16 residues. The germline V gene has CDR1 LNHNV and CDR2 YYDKDF (reference sequence). The CDR3 nucleotides are TGTGCCACCGGGGAGTATCCGGGACAGGGGGCTTTGCCCCAGCATTTT. It translates to CATGEYPGQGALPQHF.